A selection of T cell receptor beta chains follows, all from one sample in a study of blood T cell repertoires in COVID-19. Generated by immunoSEQ multiplex PCR, the TCRdb table keeps only in-frame clones and is missing some. Among some 310,000 clones, roughly 90% were seen once, and the ten largest hold more than 9%. The sequenced sample was PBMCs or T cells enriched from blood (not recorded which). The source is a woman under 40 who had recovered from COVID-19. Both conserved end residues are part of each CDR3. The D gene is left open where the match is weak. Not all rows give a size; the values are once, few, many and, for expanded clones, a class.

D gene,V gene,J gene,clone size,CDR3 DNA,CDR3 protein
-,TRBV11-2,TRBJ2-5,-,TGTGCCAGCAGCTTAGATCCAGGGGTAGGGGAGACCCAGTACTTC,CASSLDPGVGETQYF
-,TRBV25-1,TRBJ1-1,-,TGTGCCAGCAGTGAGCCAGAACGGGACACTGAAGCTTTCTTT,CASSEPERDTEAFF
-,TRBV11-2,TRBJ1-2,-,TGTGCCAGCAGCTTAGACGGCAGGAACTATGGCTACACCTTC,CASSLDGRNYGYTF
-,TRBV6-5,TRBJ1-1,-,TGTGCCAGCGGGCAGGCATCGCCGGCTGAAGCTTTCTTT,CASGQASPAEAFF
TRBD1,TRBV18,TRBJ2-7,-,TGTGCCAGCTCACCACCGGGACAGGGCACCTACGAGCAGTACTTC,CASSPPGQGTYEQYF
TRBD1,TRBV5-1,TRBJ1-2,-,TGCGCCAGCAGCTTGGCCGGCGAAACAGGGGTCGGCTACACCTTC,CASSLAGETGVGYTF
-,TRBV18,TRBJ1-2,-,TGTGCCAGCTCACCGCAGACAGGAGGAGCTAACTATGGCTACACCTTC,CASSPQTGGANYGYTF
TRBD1,TRBV5-4,TRBJ2-1,-,TGTGCCAGCAGCCCTCCATCGACAGGGATTGGCGATGAGCAGTTCTTC,CASSPPSTGIGDEQFF
TRBD1,TRBV29-1,TRBJ2-7,-,TGCAGCGTTGAAGGTGAGGGGGCGACCTACGAGCAGTACTTC,CSVEGEGATYEQYF
-,TRBV6-6,TRBJ1-1,-,TGTGCCAGCAGCCACAGACGGGGAGACACTGAAGCTTTCTTT,CASSHRRGDTEAFF
TRBD2,TRBV7-9,TRBJ2-7,-,TGTGCCAGCAGCAGTGAAGCGGGAGGTTCGAACGAGCAGTACTTC,CASSSEAGGSNEQYF
-,TRBV3-1/TRBV3-2,TRBJ2-5,-,TGTGCCAGCAGCCGGGACTCAGGCGGGGAGACCCAGTACTTC,CASSRDSGGETQYF
-,TRBV11-3,TRBJ2-5,-,TGTGCCAGCAGCTCGGGACTCCGAAGGGAAGAGACCCAGTACTTC,CASSSGLRREETQYF
TRBD2,TRBV7-8,TRBJ2-7,-,TGTGCCAGCAGCTTAGTCCCTAGCGGGGTCTACGAGCAGTACTTC,CASSLVPSGVYEQYF
-,TRBV12-3/TRBV12-4,TRBJ2-7,-,TGTGCCAGCAGTCAGGGGAACGAGCAGTACTTC,CASSQGNEQYF
TRBD2,TRBV10-3,TRBJ2-7,-,TGTGCCATCAGAAAAACTAGCGGACCCTACGAGCAGTACTTC,CAIRKTSGPYEQYF
TRBD1,TRBV3-1/TRBV3-2,TRBJ1-1,-,TGTGCCAGCAGGAAGGGGGCGAACACTGAAGCTTTCTTT,CASRKGANTEAFF
TRBD2,TRBV15,TRBJ2-5,once,TGTGCCACCAGCAGAGATTCTTCGGGGGGAGAGACCCAGTACTTC,CATSRDSSGGETQYF
TRBD1,TRBV3-1/TRBV3-2,TRBJ1-2,-,TGTGCCAGCAGCCATCGACAGGGGGGCTACACCTTC,CASSHRQGGYTF
TRBD1,TRBV19,TRBJ2-2,-,TGTGCTACGGACAGGGCCAACACCGGGGAGCTGTTTTTT,CATDRANTGELFF
-,TRBV28,TRBJ2-7,-,TGTGCCAGTTTCCCCTTTCCCAGGGGACGCGAGCAGTACTTC,CASFPFPRGREQYF
TRBD1,TRBV6-5,TRBJ1-1,-,TGTGCCAGCAGTTACTCGGGACAGCTGCCGAACACTGAAGCTTTCTTT,CASSYSGQLPNTEAFF
TRBD1,TRBV7-9,TRBJ2-5,-,TGTGCCAGCAGCTTAGACCCGGACAGGGATGAAGAGACCCAGTACTTC,CASSLDPDRDEETQYF
-,TRBV4-2,TRBJ1-6,-,TGTGCCAGCCGCGGGGGCTTAAGCTCCTATAATTCACCCCTCCACTTT,CASRGGLSSYNSPLHF
-,TRBV6-1,TRBJ1-3,-,TGTGCCAGCAGTGAATCGGGGAACGGTGGAAACACCATATATTTT,CASSESGNGGNTIYF
-,TRBV2,TRBJ2-1,-,TGTGCCAGCAGCATTTTAGCGAGATACAATGAGCAGTTCTTC,CASSILARYNEQFF
TRBD2,TRBV19,TRBJ2-1,-,TGTGCCAGTAGTCAAGCGGGAGGGCCGGGTGAGCAGTTCTTC,CASSQAGGPGEQFF
-,TRBV19,TRBJ2-1,-,TGTGCCAGTAGTATAGGAGGGTCCTACAATGAGCAGTTCTTC,CASSIGGSYNEQFF
TRBD1,TRBV28,TRBJ2-7,-,TGTGCCAGCAGGCCACTCGGGCAGGGGGAAGCGTACGAGCAGTACTTC,CASRPLGQGEAYEQYF
TRBD1,TRBV28,TRBJ1-5,-,TGTGCCAGCAGTTCAGGACAGGGCCTTAGCAATCAGCCCCAGCATTTT,CASSSGQGLSNQPQHF
-,TRBV4-2,TRBJ2-7,-,TGTGCCAGCAGCACGAGGACTAACGAATTAAGCTCCTACGAGCAGTACTTC,CASSTRTNELSSYEQYF
TRBD2,TRBV28,TRBJ2-3,-,TGTGCCACTCTCCCCCCGCGGGAGCTTGCGACAGATACGCAGTATTTT,CATLPPRELATDTQYF
TRBD1,TRBV27,TRBJ1-4,-,TGTGCCAGCAGTAAAAGACAGGGGGCGTATGAAAAACTGTTTTTT,CASSKRQGAYEKLFF
-,TRBV5-4,TRBJ2-3,-,TGTGCCAGCAGCCGGCCCGGGGGGCTGGGGACAGATACGCAGTATTTT,CASSRPGGLGTDTQYF
-,TRBV6-5,TRBJ1-5,-,TGTGCCAGCAGTTACGGGCCGCCAGGCCAGCCCCAGCATTTT,CASSYGPPGQPQHF
-,TRBV29-1,TRBJ2-5,-,TGCAGCGCCCATCTGGGGCAGCAAGAGACCCAGTACTTC,CSAHLGQQETQYF
TRBD1,TRBV19,TRBJ1-1,-,TGTGCCAGTTCCGACAGGGGGCGCGTAAACACTGAAGCTTTCTTT,CASSDRGRVNTEAFF
-,TRBV18,TRBJ1-6,-,TGTGCCAGCTCACCACAGGGGGTGGCTAGTACACCCCTCCACTTT,CASSPQGVASTPLHF
TRBD1,TRBV19,TRBJ2-1,-,TGTGCCAGTAGAATGTCAGGGGGCTCCTACAATGAGCAGTTCTTC,CASRMSGGSYNEQFF
TRBD1,TRBV30,TRBJ2-1,-,TGTGCCTGTGCGGACAGGGCGGGTGAGCAGTTCTTC,CACADRAGEQFF
-,TRBV20-1,TRBJ1-5,-,TGCAGTGCCGGACACAATCAGCCCCAGCATTTT,CSAGHNQPQHF
-,TRBV27,TRBJ2-3,-,TGTGCCAGCAGCAAGGGTGGACTAAATACGCAGTATTTT,CASSKGGLNTQYF
-,TRBV6-5,TRBJ1-5,-,TGTGCCAGCAGTTTACCGGGGGGAAGCAATCAGCCCCAGCATTTT,CASSLPGGSNQPQHF
TRBD2,TRBV7-2,TRBJ2-3,-,TGTGCCAGCAGCCCCTCACCGGCTAGCGGGGGGATGCCAGATACGCAGTATTTT,CASSPSPASGGMPDTQYF
TRBD1,TRBV19,TRBJ1-1,few,TGTGCCAGTAGTTCGGGACAGGTTGAAGCTTTCTTT,CASSSGQVEAFF
-,TRBV29-1,TRBJ2-5,few,TGCAGTGGCGTCCCGGCGGTTCGAGAGACCCAGTACTTC,CSGVPAVRETQYF
-,TRBV6-5,TRBJ1-5,-,TGTGCCAGCAGTTCGGCGGGGGGGGCCGCCCAGCATTTT,CASSSAGGAAQHF
-,TRBV4-1,TRBJ2-7,-,TGCGCCAGCAGCCAAGAGGGTTTAGCGGAAGTCTCCTACGAGCAGTACTTC,CASSQEGLAEVSYEQYF
TRBD1,TRBV5-4,TRBJ1-2,-,TGTGCCAGCAGCGTGGACAGGCCACCGGCCGGCTACACCTTC,CASSVDRPPAGYTF
TRBD1,TRBV2,TRBJ1-5,-,TGTGCCAGCAGTATTGACAGGGGTAGCAATCAGCCCCAGCATTTT,CASSIDRGSNQPQHF
-,TRBV28,TRBJ1-1,-,TGTGCCAGCAGGACAGGAGGAACTGAAGCTTTCTTT,CASRTGGTEAFF
TRBD1,TRBV30,TRBJ1-2,-,TGTGCCTGGAGTGTAGAGTTCATGATCCGGACAGGGGGCCCTAACTATGGCTACACCTTC,CAWSVEFMIRTGGPNYGYTF
TRBD1,TRBV3-1/TRBV3-2,TRBJ2-7,-,TGTGCCAGCAGCCAAGGGACAGGGGGTTCCTACGAGCAGTACTTC,CASSQGTGGSYEQYF
-,TRBV20-1,TRBJ1-2,-,TGCAGTGCTAGAGGGGAGAATGGCTACACCTTC,CSARGENGYTF
TRBD2,TRBV2,TRBJ2-1,-,TGTGCCAGCAGTCTAGGGACTAGCGGATACAATGAGCAGTTCTTC,CASSLGTSGYNEQFF